What follows describes a single T cell receptor (beta chain). Its antigen is undetermined. This sample was included in a study of cytomegalovirus exposure and HLA in healthy donors. Overall study findings and caveats: A later analysis found TCR association rates differed by HLA locus, highest for DRB1 and lowest for HLA-C. HLA alleles showed associations with approximately 15,000 TCR beta sequences in a later analysis, at a 0.05 false discovery rate.

Per germline, CDR1 SGHNT and CDR2 YYREEE (reference sequence). The CDR3 loop spans 14 amino acids. V gave up 0 bases and J gave up 0 bases, with 5 bases separating them. This PCR relied on a set of 60 Vbeta primers and 13 Jbeta primers. In the source study's methods: Around 11 million shared chains were among the about 80 million unique TCR beta chains that a later analysis counted. Repertoires were generated with immunoSEQ multiplex PCR, while TCRdb's copy carries only in-frame clones and drops some. The V and J calls and clone size were taken over from that table, and D and trimming were inferred from the DNA. Among roughly 250,000 clones listed, roughly 80% were seen once.

The origin of this receptor is a girl aged 2 to 9 in good health and CMV-seronegative. V and J are TRBV5-4 and TRBJ2-3; D gene uncertain. Sequenced sample: PBMCs. CDR3 region: CASSLDFSTDTQYF. CDR3 DNA sequence: TGTGCCAGCAGCTTGGACTTTAGCACAGATACGCAGTATTTT. Full variable domain (outside the CDR3, taken from reference TRBV5-4 and TRBJ2-3): ETGVTQSPTHLIKTRGQQVTLRCSSQSGHNTVSWYQQALGQGPQFIFQYYREEENGRGNFPPRFSGLQFPNYSSELNVNALELDDSALYLCASSLDFSTDTQYFGPGTRLTVL.